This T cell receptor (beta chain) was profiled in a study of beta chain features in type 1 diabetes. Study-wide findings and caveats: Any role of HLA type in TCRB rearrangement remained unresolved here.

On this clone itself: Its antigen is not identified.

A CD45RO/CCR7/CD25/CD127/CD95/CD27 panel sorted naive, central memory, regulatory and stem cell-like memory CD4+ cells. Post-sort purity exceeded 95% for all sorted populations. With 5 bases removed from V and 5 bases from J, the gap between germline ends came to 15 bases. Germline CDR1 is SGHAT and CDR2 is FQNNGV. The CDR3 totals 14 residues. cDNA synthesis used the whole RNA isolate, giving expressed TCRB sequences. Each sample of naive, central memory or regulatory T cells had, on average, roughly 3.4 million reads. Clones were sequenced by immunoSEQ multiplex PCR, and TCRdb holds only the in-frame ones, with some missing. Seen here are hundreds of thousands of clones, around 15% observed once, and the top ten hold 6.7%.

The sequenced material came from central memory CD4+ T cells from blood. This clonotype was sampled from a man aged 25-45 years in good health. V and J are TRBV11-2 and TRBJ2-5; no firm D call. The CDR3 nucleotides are TGTGCCAGCAGCCAACGCCCGTCTCGGGAGACCCAGTACTTC. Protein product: CASSQRPSRETQYF.